This TCR beta chain derives from a study of CD8+ T cells in alopecia areata. Whole-study context: For the treated group, dosing was oral tofacitinib at 5 to 10 mg twice daily. Severity among treated patients was scored by the percentage of scalp area affected. Study-wide points: Treatment with tofacitinib significantly lowered scalp clonality and reduced expanded CD8+ clones among the top 100.

After isolation, RNA underwent reverse transcription to generate cDNA as the sequencing template. The assay was immunoSEQ multiplex PCR, and TCRdb's table has in-frame clones only and misses some. The profile shows approximately 210,000 clones, approximately 45% of them singletons. J gave up 1 base and V 4 bases, and 10 bases lay outside the gene matches. There are 17 residues in the CDR3. Per germline, CDR1 SQVTM and CDR2 ANQGSEA. Described treatment: oral pan-JAK inhibitor, 5-10 mg twice daily. A note on this clone: The antigen remains undetermined.

The chain links TRBV29-1 to TRBJ2-6, with 7 positions matching TRBD2. The material was CD4+ T cells sorted from blood, obtained at approximately week 37, from a patient treated with tofacitinib. This TCR was sampled from a human donor with alopecia areata. In DNA, the CDR3 is TGCAGCGTTGGGCTAGCGGAAAGGTGGTCTGGGGCCAACGTCCTGACTTTC. Residues: CSVGLAERWSGANVLTF.